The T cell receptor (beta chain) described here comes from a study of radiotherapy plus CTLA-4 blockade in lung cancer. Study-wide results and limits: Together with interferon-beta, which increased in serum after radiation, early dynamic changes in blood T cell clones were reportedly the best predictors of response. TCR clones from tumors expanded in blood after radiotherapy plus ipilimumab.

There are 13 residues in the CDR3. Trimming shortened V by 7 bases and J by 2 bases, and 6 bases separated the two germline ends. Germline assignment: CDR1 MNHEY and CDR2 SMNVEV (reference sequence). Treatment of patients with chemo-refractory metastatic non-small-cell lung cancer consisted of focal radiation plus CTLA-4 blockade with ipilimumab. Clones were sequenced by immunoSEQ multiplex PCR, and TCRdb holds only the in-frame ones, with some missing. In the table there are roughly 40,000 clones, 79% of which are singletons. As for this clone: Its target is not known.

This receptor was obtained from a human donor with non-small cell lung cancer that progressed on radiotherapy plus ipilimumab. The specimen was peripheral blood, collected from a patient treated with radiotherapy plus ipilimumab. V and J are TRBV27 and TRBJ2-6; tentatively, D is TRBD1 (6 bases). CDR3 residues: CASKGAGANVLTF. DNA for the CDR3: TGTGCCAGCAAGGGGGCTGGGGCCAACGTCCTGACTTTC. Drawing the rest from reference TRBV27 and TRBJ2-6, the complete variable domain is EAQVTQNPRYLITVTGKKLTVTCSQNMNHEYMSWYRQDPGLGLRQIYYSMNVEVTDKGDVPEGYKVSRKEKRNFPLILESPSPNQTSLYFCASKGAGANVLTFGAGSRLTVL.